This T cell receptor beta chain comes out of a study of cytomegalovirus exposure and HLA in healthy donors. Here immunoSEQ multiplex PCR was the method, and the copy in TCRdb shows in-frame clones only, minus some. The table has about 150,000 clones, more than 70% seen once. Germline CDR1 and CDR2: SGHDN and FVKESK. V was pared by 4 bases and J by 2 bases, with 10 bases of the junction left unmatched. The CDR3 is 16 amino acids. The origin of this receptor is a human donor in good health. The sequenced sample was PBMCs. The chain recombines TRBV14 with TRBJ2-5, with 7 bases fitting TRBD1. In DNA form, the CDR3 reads TGTGCCAGCAGCCCTAATGACGGCAGGGGGCAAGAGACCCAGTACTTC. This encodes CASSPNDGRGQETQYF.